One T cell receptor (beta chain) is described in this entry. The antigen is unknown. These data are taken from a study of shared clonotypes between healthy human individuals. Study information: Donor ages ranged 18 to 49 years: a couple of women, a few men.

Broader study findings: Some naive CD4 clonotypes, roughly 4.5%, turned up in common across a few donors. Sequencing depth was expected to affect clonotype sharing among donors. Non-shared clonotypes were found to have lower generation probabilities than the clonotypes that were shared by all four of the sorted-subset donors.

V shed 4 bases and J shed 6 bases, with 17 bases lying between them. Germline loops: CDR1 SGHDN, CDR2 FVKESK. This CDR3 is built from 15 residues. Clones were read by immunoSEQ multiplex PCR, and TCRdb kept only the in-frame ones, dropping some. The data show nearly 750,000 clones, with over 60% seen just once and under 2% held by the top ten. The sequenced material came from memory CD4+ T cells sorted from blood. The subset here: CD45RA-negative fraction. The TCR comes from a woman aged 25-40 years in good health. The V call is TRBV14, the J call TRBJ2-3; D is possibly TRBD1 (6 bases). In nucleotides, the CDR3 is TGTGCCAGCAGCCCCCAGGCCAGGGGAGTGGATACGCAGTATTTT. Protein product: CASSPQARGVDTQYF.